This TCR beta chain was captured in a study of blood T cell repertoires in COVID-19. Per the original methods: How many nucleated cells were present was estimated from reference gene primer amplification. Produced via immunoSEQ multiplex PCR; TCRdb's table is partial and in-frame only. From that table come the V and J calls and clone size; the DNA was used to work out D and trimming. Of more than 85,000 clones in the sample, approximately 84% are singletons; the top ten hold about 10%. V lost 2 bases and J lost 0; bases outside the gene matches: 10. The CDR3 runs to 18 residues. Per germline, CDR1 MDHEN and CDR2 SYDVKM.

The sequenced material came from peripheral blood. The clonotype comes from a man aged 65-85 years with acute or convalescent COVID-19. The chain couples TRBV28 to TRBJ1-3; 7 positions match TRBD1. The CDR3 region is CASSLGDFGDSSGNTIYF. DNA of the CDR3: TGTGCCAGCAGTTTAGGGGACTTTGGGGACAGCTCTGGAAACACCATATATTTT.